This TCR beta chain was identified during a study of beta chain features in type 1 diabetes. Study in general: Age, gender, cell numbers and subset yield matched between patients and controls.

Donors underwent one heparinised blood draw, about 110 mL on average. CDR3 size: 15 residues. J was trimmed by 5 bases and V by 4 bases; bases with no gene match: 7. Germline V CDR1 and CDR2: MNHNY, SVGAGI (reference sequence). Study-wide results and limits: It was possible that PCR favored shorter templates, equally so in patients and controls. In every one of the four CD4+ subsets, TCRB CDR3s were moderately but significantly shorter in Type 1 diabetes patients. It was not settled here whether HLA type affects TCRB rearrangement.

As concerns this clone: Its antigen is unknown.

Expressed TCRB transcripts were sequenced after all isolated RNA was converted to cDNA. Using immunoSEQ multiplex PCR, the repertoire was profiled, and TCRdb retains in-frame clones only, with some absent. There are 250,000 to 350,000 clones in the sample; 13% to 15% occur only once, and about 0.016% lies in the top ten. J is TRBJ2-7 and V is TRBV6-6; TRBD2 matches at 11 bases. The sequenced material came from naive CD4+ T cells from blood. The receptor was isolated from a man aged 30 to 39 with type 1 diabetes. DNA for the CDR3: TGTGCCAGCAGTTCTCCGACTAGCGGGAACGACGAGCAGTACTTC. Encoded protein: CASSSPTSGNDEQYF.